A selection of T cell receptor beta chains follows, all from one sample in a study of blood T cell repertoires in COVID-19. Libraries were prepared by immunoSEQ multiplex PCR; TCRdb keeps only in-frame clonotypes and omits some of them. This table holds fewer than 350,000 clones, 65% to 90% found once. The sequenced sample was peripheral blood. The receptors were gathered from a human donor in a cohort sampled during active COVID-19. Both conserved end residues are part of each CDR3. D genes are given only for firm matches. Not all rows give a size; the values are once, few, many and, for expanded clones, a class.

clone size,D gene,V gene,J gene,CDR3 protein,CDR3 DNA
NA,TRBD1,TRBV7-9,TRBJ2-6,CASSRRGQGISGANVLTF,TGTGCCAGCAGCCGCCGGGGACAGGGAATTTCTGGGGCCAACGTCCTGACTTTC
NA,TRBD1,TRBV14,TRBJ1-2,CASSVQGSGYGYTF,TGTGCCAGCAGCGTACAGGGGTCGGGCTATGGCTACACCTTC
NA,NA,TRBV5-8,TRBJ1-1,CASSPRQLTSPEAFF,TGTGCCAGCAGCCCCCGACAGCTAACGTCGCCTGAAGCTTTCTTT
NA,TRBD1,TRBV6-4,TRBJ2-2,CASSAHRGQGATGELFF,TGTGCCAGCAGTGCCCACAGGGGACAGGGGGCCACCGGGGAGCTGTTTTTT
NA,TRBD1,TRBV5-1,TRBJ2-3,CASSWGQVWADTQYF,TGCGCCAGCAGCTGGGGACAGGTCTGGGCAGATACGCAGTATTTT
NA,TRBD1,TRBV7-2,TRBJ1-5,CASSPQFRGQPQHF,TGTGCCAGCAGCCCCCAATTCAGGGGGCAGCCCCAGCATTTT
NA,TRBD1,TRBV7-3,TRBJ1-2,CASSLMTPGQGGYGYTF,TGTGCCAGCAGCTTAATGACGCCGGGACAGGGAGGTTATGGCTACACCTTC
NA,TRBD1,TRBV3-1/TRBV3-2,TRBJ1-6,CASSQAGTGPLGSPLHF,TGTGCCAGCAGCCAAGCCGGGACAGGGCCTTTAGGTTCACCCCTCCACTTT
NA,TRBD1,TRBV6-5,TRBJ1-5,CASSYSGQGLESQHF,TGTGCCAGCAGTTACTCGGGACAGGGGCTGGAGTCCCAGCATTTT
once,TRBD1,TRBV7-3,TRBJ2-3,CASSRTGPASTDTQYF,TGTGCCAGCAGCCGGACAGGGCCGGCTAGCACAGATACGCAGTATTTT
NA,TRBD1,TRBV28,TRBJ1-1,CASRTTGTGRAFF,TGTGCCAGCAGAACAACCGGGACAGGGCGAGCTTTCTTT
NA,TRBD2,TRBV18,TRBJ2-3,CASSLTVTGTREGDTQYF,TGTGCCAGCTCGCTTACCGTAACCGGGACTAGGGAAGGAGATACGCAGTATTTT
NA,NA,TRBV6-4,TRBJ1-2,CASRGVYGYTF,TGTGCCAGCAGGGGAGTCTATGGCTACACCTTC
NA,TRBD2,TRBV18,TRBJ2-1,CASSPAGGPYNEQFF,TGTGCCAGCTCACCAGCGGGGGGGCCGTACAATGAGCAGTTCTTC
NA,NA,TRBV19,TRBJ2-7,CASRGGPGNHYEQYF,TGTGCCAGTAGAGGTGGGCCAGGGAACCACTACGAGCAGTACTTC
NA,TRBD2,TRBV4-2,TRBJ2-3,CASSQDRILAGGPDTQYF,TGTGCCAGCAGCCAAGATAGAATCCTAGCGGGGGGGCCAGATACGCAGTATTTT
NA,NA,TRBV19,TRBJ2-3,CASSKTVTSTDTQYF,TGTGCCAGTAGTAAGACAGTGACTAGCACAGATACGCAGTATTTT
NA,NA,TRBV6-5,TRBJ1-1,CASRVLQGAAFF,TGTGCCAGCAGGGTTTTACAGGGCGCCGCTTTCTTT
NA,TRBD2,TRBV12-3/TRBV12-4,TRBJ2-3,CATRGGSTDTQYF,TGTGCCACCCGGGGGGGGAGCACAGATACGCAGTATTTT
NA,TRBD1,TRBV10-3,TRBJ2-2,CAISPGGRFPGELFF,TGTGCCATCTCCCCAGGGGGTCGGTTCCCCGGGGAGCTGTTTTTT
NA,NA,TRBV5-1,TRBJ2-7,CASSLSGQGQYF,TGCGCCAGCAGCTTATCAGGGCAGGGGCAGTACTTC
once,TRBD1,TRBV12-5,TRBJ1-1,CASGLVLGDRGTEAFF,TGTGCTAGTGGTTTGGTACTTGGAGACAGGGGCACTGAAGCTTTCTTT
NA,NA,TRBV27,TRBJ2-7,CASSWRFSYHEQYF,TGTGCCAGCAGTTGGAGATTTTCCTACCACGAGCAGTACTTC
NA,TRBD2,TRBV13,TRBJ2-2,CASSPRTSGAATGELFF,TGTGCCAGCAGCCCCAGGACTAGCGGGGCGGCCACCGGGGAGCTGTTTTTT
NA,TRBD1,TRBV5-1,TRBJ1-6,CASSFGQGNSPLHF,TGCGCCAGCAGCTTCGGACAGGGGAATTCACCCCTCCACTTT
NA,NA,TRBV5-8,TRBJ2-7,CASSSYEGTVSSYEQYF,TGTGCCAGCAGCTCTTACGAGGGGACTGTGAGCTCCTACGAGCAGTACTTC
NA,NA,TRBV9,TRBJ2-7,CASSSHRDLRYEQYF,TGTGCCAGCAGCTCCCACCGGGACTTGAGATACGAGCAGTACTTC
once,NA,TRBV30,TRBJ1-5,CAWQAGDTAQPQHF,TGTGCCTGGCAGGCAGGGGATACAGCTCAGCCCCAGCATTTT
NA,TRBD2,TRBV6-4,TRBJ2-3,CASSESGGSTDTQYF,TGTGCCAGCAGTGAATCGGGGGGAAGCACAGATACGCAGTATTTT
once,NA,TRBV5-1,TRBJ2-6,CASSPRTSSGANVLTF,TGCGCCAGCAGCCCACGGACATCCTCTGGGGCCAACGTCCTGACTTTC
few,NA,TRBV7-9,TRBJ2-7,CASSLAGGPYEQYF,TGTGCCAGCAGCTTAGCGGGGGGGCCCTACGAGCAGTACTTC
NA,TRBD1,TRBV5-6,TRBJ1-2,CASSASGTAPYGYTF,TGTGCCAGCAGCGCATCCGGGACAGCTCCCTATGGCTACACCTTC
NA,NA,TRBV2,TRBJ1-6,CASTSEDYSPLHF,TGTGCCAGCACGTCCGAGGACTATTCACCCCTCCACTTT
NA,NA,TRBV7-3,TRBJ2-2,CASSPPGSNTGELFF,TGTGCCAGCAGCCCCCCGGGGTCCAACACCGGGGAGCTGTTTTTT
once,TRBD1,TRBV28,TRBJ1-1,CASSPQDRARGAFF,TGTGCCAGCAGTCCCCAGGACAGGGCCCGAGGGGCTTTCTTT
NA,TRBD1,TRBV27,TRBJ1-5,CASQTRGRESNQPQHF,TGTGCCAGCCAGACCAGGGGGCGCGAGAGCAATCAGCCCCAGCATTTT
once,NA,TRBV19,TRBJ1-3,CASRYTGSGNTIYF,TGTGCCAGTAGATACACAGGGTCTGGAAACACCATATATTTT
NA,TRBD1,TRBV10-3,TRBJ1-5,CAIGQGGHQPQHF,TGTGCCATCGGCCAGGGGGGCCACCAGCCCCAGCATTTT
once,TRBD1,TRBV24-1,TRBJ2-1,CATSFGQGYNEQFF,TGTGCCACCAGTTTTGGACAGGGTTACAATGAGCAGTTCTTC
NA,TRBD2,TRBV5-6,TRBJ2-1,CASTPGGSGVTGQFF,TGTGCCAGCACCCCCGGGGGTAGCGGGGTGACCGGGCAGTTCTTC
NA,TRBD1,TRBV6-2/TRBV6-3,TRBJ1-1,CASSNRGPFPPNTEAFF,TGTGCCAGCAGTAACAGGGGGCCCTTTCCGCCAAACACTGAAGCTTTCTTT
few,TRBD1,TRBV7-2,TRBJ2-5,CASSLEAGGRETQYF,TGTGCCAGCAGCTTAGAGGCAGGGGGTCGAGAGACCCAGTACTTC
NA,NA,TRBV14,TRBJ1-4,CASSPQGNYEKLFF,TGTGCCAGCAGCCCCCAGGGGAATTATGAAAAACTGTTTTTT
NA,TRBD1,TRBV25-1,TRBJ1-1,CASRSGQARPEAFF,TGTGCCAGCAGATCCGGACAGGCCCGGCCTGAAGCTTTCTTT
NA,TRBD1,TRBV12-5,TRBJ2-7,CASGAGQGLTYEQYF,TGTGCTAGTGGTGCCGGACAGGGGTTGACCTACGAGCAGTACTTC
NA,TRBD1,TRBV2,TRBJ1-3,CASSPRTGRINTIYF,TGTGCCAGCAGCCCTAGGACAGGGAGGATAAACACCATATATTTT
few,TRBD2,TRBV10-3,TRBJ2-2,CAISESLAGDTGELFF,TGTGCCATCAGTGAGTCCCTAGCGGGGGATACCGGGGAGCTGTTTTTT